This passage covers 23 T cell receptor beta chains from one sample sequenced in a study of blood T cell repertoires in COVID-19. Using immunoSEQ multiplex PCR, the repertoire was profiled, and TCRdb retains in-frame clones only, with some absent. The sample holds 110,000 to 150,000 clones, around 87% seen once. The sequenced sample was PBMCs or T cells enriched from blood (not recorded which). The receptor set was obtained from a man in his sixties who had recovered from COVID-19.

The chain carries TRBV30 and TRBJ2-6, with a possible D match to TRBD1 (5 bases). CDR3 size: 15 residues. The V and J ends lost 3 bases and 3 bases respectively, with 12 bases between them. Germline CDR1 and CDR2: GTSNPN and SVGIG (reference sequence). In DNA form, the CDR3 reads TGTGCCTGGAGCAAGGGCCAGGGTGGGGCCAACGTCCTGACTTTC. Amino acids: CAWSKGQGGANVLTF.

The chain has TRBV12-3 or TRBV12-4 and TRBJ2-7, with TRBD1 matching over 7 bases. The CDR3 spans 13 residues. With V trimmed by 7 bases and J by 5 bases, 8 bases remained unmatched. Written as DNA, the CDR3 is TGTGCCAGCACCCCAACAGGGGCCCACGAGCAGTACTTC. Residues: CASTPTGAHEQYF.

The chain uses TRBV20-1 and TRBJ1-1; D gene uncertain. The CDR3 extends over 12 amino acids. CDR1 and CDR2 (germline): DFQATT, SNEGSKA (reference sequence). The V gene lost 3 bases and the J gene lost 7 bases, with 12 bases spanning the gap. The CDR3 reads CSASGSGFEAFF. Here the CDR3 DNA reads TGCAGTGCTAGTGGTAGCGGTTTTGAAGCTTTCTTT.

The chain recombines TRBV24-1 with TRBJ2-3, with 16 bases that match TRBD2. The CDR3 length is 17 residues. From germline, CDR1 is KGHDR and CDR2 SFDVKD. The junction had 4 bases not matched to a gene; V was cut back by 6 bases and J by 2 bases. In DNA form, the CDR3 reads TGTGCCACCAGTCCGGGACTAGCGGGAGGGAACACAGATACGCAGTATTTT. The encoded protein is CATSPGLAGGNTDTQYF.

The chain carries TRBV4-1 and TRBJ2-7; 7 bases fit TRBD2. In germline, CDR1 is MGHRA, CDR2 YSYEKL. The CDR3 spans 15 residues. The ends lost 1 base at V and 7 bases at J; junction bases unmatched: 10. The CDR3 nucleotides are TGCGCCAGCAGCCAAGGGGGACCGGGGCGGGGGGAGCAGTACTTC. It encodes CASSQGGPGRGEQYF.

In regard to this clone: A read error may account for a junction end that differs from germline. The CDR3 DNA reads as TGTGCCACCAGCAGCGGGGGGGTTCGGAGGGAGCTGCTTTTT. Its protein product is CATSSGGVRRELLF. The V and J genes are TRBV15 and TRBJ2-2; TRBD2 aligns across 8 bases. Germline CDR1 LNHNV, CDR2 YYDKDF (reference sequence). The CDR3 runs 14 residues. The variable domain in full, completed from reference TRBV15 and TRBJ2-2, reads DAMVIQNPRYQVTQFGKPVTLSCSQTLNHNVMYWYQQKSSQAPKLLFHYYDKDFNNEADTPDNFQSRRPNTSFCFLDIRSPGLGDTAMYLCATSSGGVRRELLFGEGSRLTVL.

This chain joins TRBV18 and TRBJ2-7; D call uncertain. The CDR3 consists of 11 residues. Germline CDR1 and CDR2: KGHSH and LQKENI. The V and J ends lost 5 bases and 3 bases respectively, with 5 bases between them. The CDR3 region has the DNA TGTGCCAGCTCATTCAACTACGAGCAGTACTTC. Translating it yields CASSFNYEQYF.

The chain couples TRBV5-6 to TRBJ1-1, with TRBD1 matching over 7 bases. The CDR3 length is 13 residues. V shed 1 base and J 6 bases; nucleotides not matched to a gene: 3. Germline CDR1 is SGHDT and CDR2 is YYEEEE. In nucleotides, the CDR3 is TGTGCCAGCAGCTTGAGACAGGGAGCTGAAGCTTTCTTT. It translates to CASSLRQGAEAFF.

The chain joins TRBV6-4 to TRBJ1-4; TRBD1 matches 7 bases. Trimming removed 5 bases from V and 2 bases from J; junction bases left unmatched: 2. Germline loops: CDR1 MRHNA, CDR2 SNTAGT. The CDR3 runs to 14 residues. The CDR3 reads CASSPTGTNEKLFF. Written as DNA, the CDR3 is TGTGCCAGCAGTCCGACAGGGACTAATGAAAAACTGTTTTTT.

The V gene is TRBV9, the J gene TRBJ2-3, with TRBD2 matching over 8 bases. CDR3 length: 16 amino acids. CDR1 and CDR2 (germline): SGDLS, YYNGEE. V lost 3 bases and J lost 2; bases outside the gene matches: 8. CDR3 coding DNA: TGTGCCAGCAGCGGATTCGGGACTAGGAACACAGATACGCAGTATTTT. Protein sequence: CASSGFGTRNTDTQYF.

The chain uses TRBV24-1 and TRBJ1-4; a possible D gene is TRBD1 (5 bases). The germline V gene encodes CDR1 KGHDR and CDR2 SFDVKD. CDR3 length equals 14 residues. Between the trimmed V and J ends, which lost 4 bases and 8 bases, there was a span of 13 bases. This chain's CDR3 is CATSEARAGEKLFF. In DNA, the CDR3 is TGTGCCACCAGTGAGGCCAGGGCAGGCGAAAAACTGTTTTTT.

This chain uses TRBV7-8 with TRBJ2-5; 9 bases are a match to TRBD1. The CDR3 covers 16 residues. Germline V gene data show CDR1 as SGHVS and CDR2 as FQNEAQ. V lost 1 base and J lost 1; bases outside the gene matches: 4. The CDR3 coding sequence is TGTGCCAGCAGCTTAGGACAGGGGGGATCCCAAGAGACCCAGTACTTC. Translating gives CASSLGQGGSQETQYF. Supplemented by reference TRBV7-8 and TRBJ2-5, the full variable domain reads GAGVSQSPRYKVAKRGQDVALRCDPISGHVSLFWYQQALGQGPEFLTYFQNEAQLDKSGLPSDRFFAERPEGSVSTLKIQRTQQEDSAVYLCASSLGQGGSQETQYFGPGTRLLVL.

CDR3 coding DNA: TGTGCCAGCCGGGACAGCCGCACAGATACGCAGTATTTT. This codes for CASRDSRTDTQYF. The rearrangement joins TRBV18 to TRBJ2-3; 7 nucleotides align to TRBD1. The CDR3 contains 13 residues. Trimming took 8 bases from V and 1 from J; bases not matched to a gene: 3. Germline V gene data show CDR1 as KGHSH and CDR2 as LQKENI.

The V and J genes are TRBV10-3 and TRBJ1-2, with 8 positions matching TRBD1. The CDR3 has 14 residues. The ends lost 2 bases at V and 5 bases at J; junction bases unmatched: 4. Germline CDR1 reads ENHRY; CDR2 reads SYGVKD. CDR3 protein: CAISEPGGSYGYTF. DNA of the CDR3: TGTGCCATCAGTGAGCCAGGGGGCAGTTATGGCTACACCTTC.

The chain uses TRBV19 and TRBJ2-7, with D possibly matching TRBD2 (6 bases). V shed 5 bases and J shed 2 bases, with 28 bases lying between them. The CDR3 length is 19 residues. Germline assignment: CDR1 LNHDA and CDR2 SQIVND (reference sequence). The CDR3 loop reads CASSLTGEPQGYRTYEQYF. The CDR3 DNA reads TGTGCCAGTAGTCTGACGGGGGAGCCCCAGGGATACCGGACCTACGAGCAGTACTTC.

The CDR3 DNA reads TGTGCCAGCAGCTTGCTAGTCATCCAAGAGACCCAGTACTTC. It specifies CASSLLVIQETQYF. V usage is TRBV5-6 and J usage is TRBJ2-5; D remains unclear. Trimming shortened V by 1 base and J by 1 base, and 8 bases separated the two germline ends. The CDR3 extends over 14 amino acids. Germline-derived CDR1 and CDR2 are SGHDT and YYEEEE. The variable domain in full, with the rest retrieved from reference TRBV5-6 and TRBJ2-5, is DAGVTQSPTHLIKTRGQQVTLRCSPKSGHDTVSWYQQALGQGPQFIFQYYEEEERQRGNFPDRFSGHQFPNYSSELNVNALLLGDSALYLCASSLLVIQETQYFGPGTRLLVL.

This chain links TRBV11-2 with TRBJ1-3; D gene unclear. The CDR3 spans 11 residues. Trimming stripped 7 bases from V and 9 bases from J, with 10 bases between. Germline V lookup: CDR1 SGHAT, CDR2 FQNNGV. The CDR3 here is CASTSGGTIYF. The DNA for the CDR3 is TGTGCCAGCACCAGTGGTGGCACCATATATTTT.

This clone was seen once. This chain connects TRBV5-5 to TRBJ2-5, with 8 positions matching TRBD2. Germline CDR1 is SGHKS and CDR2 is YYEKEE (reference sequence). The V gene end was trimmed by 7 bases and the J gene end by 2 bases; junction bases not matched to a gene: 10. CDR3 length: 15 amino acids. The CDR3, as DNA: TGTGCCAGCTCACCGGGGGGGTACAAACAAGAGACCCAGTACTTC. It codes for CASSPGGYKQETQYF.

V and J are TRBV28 and TRBJ1-5; D is unresolved. The CDR3 spans 14 residues. Germline V gene sequence: CDR1 MDHEN, CDR2 SYDVKM. V gave up 6 bases and J gave up 5 bases, with 14 bases separating them. This CDR3 reads CASRSRGSDQPQHF. The CDR3 DNA reads as TGTGCCAGCAGGAGTAGAGGGAGCGATCAGCCCCAGCATTTT.

The chain recombines TRBV28 with TRBJ1-2; unclear D gene. V was clipped by 2 bases and J by 8 bases, with 9 bases between them. The CDR3 is 12 amino acids. The germline V gene has CDR1 MDHEN and CDR2 SYDVKM. The DNA of the CDR3 is TGTGCCAGCAGTTTACGGGGAGAAGGCTACACCTTC. Protein: CASSLRGEGYTF.

This clone appeared a few times. This rearrangement joins TRBV28 to TRBJ1-5, with 11 bases identical to TRBD1. V shed 6 bases, J shed 7 bases, and the junction held 5 bases outside the gene matches. There are 14 residues in the CDR3. Germline V lookup: CDR1 MDHEN, CDR2 SYDVKM. The DNA of the CDR3 is TGTGCCAGCAGGCAGGGACAGGGGGACCAGCCCCAGCATTTT. Protein product: CASRQGQGDQPQHF.

CDR3 DNA: TGCGCCAGCAGTTACAGGGGCGACAATTCACCCCTCCACTTT. This sequence encodes CASSYRGDNSPLHF. The chain joins TRBV10-1 to TRBJ1-6; 7 bases match TRBD1. The CDR3 extends over 14 amino acids. With 5 bases clipped from V and 7 bases from J, the junction kept 5 bases outside the gene matches. The germline gives CDR1 WNHNN, CDR2 SYGVQD (reference sequence).

This chain joins TRBV20-1 and TRBJ2-1; TRBD2 agrees at 9 bases. CDR1 and CDR2 from the germline V gene are DFQATT and SNEGSKA (reference sequence). This CDR3 region has 13 residues. The V gene end was trimmed by 5 bases and the J gene end by 5 bases; junction bases not matched to a gene: 4. The CDR3 DNA sequence: TGCAGTGCTTGTGTAGCGGGAGACAATGAGCAGTTCTTC. Translated, it gives CSACVAGDNEQFF.